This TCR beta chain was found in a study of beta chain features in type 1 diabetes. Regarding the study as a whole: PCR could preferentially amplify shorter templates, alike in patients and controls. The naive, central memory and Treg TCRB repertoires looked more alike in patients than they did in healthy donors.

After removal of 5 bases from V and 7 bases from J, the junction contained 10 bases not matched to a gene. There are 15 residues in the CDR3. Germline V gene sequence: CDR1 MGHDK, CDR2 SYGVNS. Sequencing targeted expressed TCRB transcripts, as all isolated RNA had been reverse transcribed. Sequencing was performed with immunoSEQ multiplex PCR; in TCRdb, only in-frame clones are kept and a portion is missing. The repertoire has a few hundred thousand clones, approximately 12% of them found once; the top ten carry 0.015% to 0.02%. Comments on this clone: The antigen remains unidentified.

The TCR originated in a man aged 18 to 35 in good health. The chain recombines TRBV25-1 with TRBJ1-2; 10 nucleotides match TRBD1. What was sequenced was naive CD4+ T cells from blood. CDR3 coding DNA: TGTGCCAGCAGTACCCCCGGGACAGGGGCCGGTGGCTACACCTTC. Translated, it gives CASSTPGTGAGGYTF.